This TCR beta chain was profiled in a study of blood T cell repertoires in COVID-19. Whole-study context: Sources were T cells, B-cell-depleted T cells, or PBMCs; the material itself was cDNA or gDNA.

Per the original methods: Amplified reference gene primers provided the basis for estimating nucleated cell counts. This table comes from immunoSEQ multiplex PCR, and its TCRdb copy is limited to in-frame clones, with some not included. V and J calls and clone size are as listed in that table; D and trimming were resolved from the DNA. The sample includes roughly 250,000 clones, roughly 89% of them seen just once. Individuals aged about 18 to 100 years were recruited from about two dozen US areas. Germline lookup yields CDR1 SGHRS and CDR2 YFSETQ. The CDR3 contains 14 residues. J gave up 5 bases and V 4 bases, and 5 bases lay outside the gene matches.

Material for sequencing was PBMCs or T cells enriched from blood (not recorded which). The chain has TRBV5-1 and TRBJ1-4, with 7 bases fitting TRBD1. The origin of this receptor is a woman aged 25 to 39 with acute COVID-19. The CDR3 bases are TGCGCCAGCAGCCAAGGGGGCGAGAATGAAAAACTGTTTTTT. Amino acid sequence: CASSQGGENEKLFF.